Following are 19 T cell receptor beta chains from one sample sequenced in a study of blood T cell repertoires in COVID-19. Assay used: immunoSEQ multiplex PCR; TCRdb lists only in-frame clones, some missing. The sample includes a few hundred thousand clones, more than 85% of them seen just once. Specimen: peripheral blood. These receptors all come from a man aged 25 to 40 with acute or convalescent COVID-19.

V usage is TRBV11-1 and J usage is TRBJ1-1, with D possibly TRBD1 on 6 matching bases. Trimming took off 6 bases at V and 5 bases at J, with 16 bases between the two ends. Germline V gene data show CDR1 as SGHAT and CDR2 as FQDESV (reference sequence). This CDR3 region has 14 residues. The CDR3 region is CASRPQGSGTEAFF. CDR3 coding DNA: TGTGCCAGCAGGCCCCAGGGGTCGGGGACTGAAGCTTTCTTT.

The chain links TRBV6-5 to TRBJ1-3; TRBD1 might be the D (6 bases). The CDR3 loop spans 14 amino acids. The germline V and J ends were trimmed by 6 bases and 1 base, with 10 bases remaining between them. Germline V gives CDR1 MNHEY, CDR2 SVGAGI. The CDR3 nucleotides read TGTGCCAGCAGCAACGGACAGTCTGGAAACACCATATATTTT. Its protein is CASSNGQSGNTIYF.

V and J are TRBV7-2 and TRBJ2-3, with D maybe TRBD2 (5 bases). The CDR3 is 14 amino acids. Germline loops: CDR1 SGHTA, CDR2 FQGNSA. Trimming took 3 bases from V and 4 from J, leaving 11 bases between them. The DNA for the CDR3 is TGTGCCAGCAGCTTTCGGACTGGGGCAGATACGCAGTATTTT. Its protein product is CASSFRTGADTQYF.

The chain uses TRBV19 and TRBJ1-1, with 7 bases identical to TRBD1. The CDR3 runs to 16 residues. V lost 5 bases, J lost 0 bases, and 9 bases stayed unmatched. The V gene's germline CDR1 is LNHDA and CDR2 SQIVND (reference sequence). CDR3 loop: CASSAYRQGLNTEAFF. CDR3 DNA sequence: TGTGCCAGTAGTGCGTATAGACAGGGCTTGAACACTGAAGCTTTCTTT.

V gene TRBV7-8 combines with J gene TRBJ2-7, with 11 nucleotides matching TRBD2. The V segment lost 5 bases and the J segment 4 bases; nucleotides outside the gene matches: 16. The CDR3 is made up of 18 amino acids. Looked up from germline, CDR1 is SGHVS and CDR2 is FQNEAQ. CDR3 sequence (DNA): TGTGCCAGCAGCCCTAGTAGAGACCTTAGCGGGAGGGGATACGAGCAGTACTTC. Its protein product is CASSPSRDLSGRGYEQYF.

The chain couples TRBV2 to TRBJ2-2; possible D gene TRBD1, 6 bases. V lost 5 bases to trimming and J lost 1 base, with 11 bases between them. CDR1 is SNHLY and CDR2 is FYNNEI in the germline V gene. The CDR3 loop spans 15 amino acids. CDR3 loop: CASSRTAVNTGELFF. For the CDR3, the DNA is TGTGCCAGCAGTAGGACAGCGGTGAACACCGGGGAGCTGTTTTTT.

This chain links TRBV29-1 with TRBJ2-6; possible D gene TRBD2, 7 bases. This CDR3 is built from 17 residues. Germline loops: CDR1 SQVTM, CDR2 ANQGSEA. V was trimmed by 6 bases and J by 4 bases, leaving 22 bases between them. The CDR3 bases are TGCAGCGTCTCCGTGACAGGCGGGAGCGGGGGGGCCAACGTCCTGACTTTC. This encodes CSVSVTGGSGGANVLTF.

This chain connects TRBV7-2 to TRBJ1-4; D might be TRBD1 (5 bases). The CDR3 runs 14 residues. Germline-derived CDR1 and CDR2 are SGHTA and FQGNSA. Trimming cost V 0 bases and J 5 bases, with 7 bases left between them. For the CDR3, the DNA is TGTGCCAGCAGCTTAGCTGGGGCAAATGAAAAACTGTTTTTT. Protein: CASSLAGANEKLFF.

The chain employs TRBV7-8 and TRBJ1-4; a weak D match, TRBD1 (5 bases). Germline V lookup: CDR1 SGHVS, CDR2 FQNEAQ. The CDR3 has 14 residues. The V end was cut by 6 bases, the J end by 7 bases, with 15 bases between. The CDR3, as DNA: TGTGCCAGCAGACCGATAGGGAGGGGTGAAAAACTGTTTTTT. Protein product: CASRPIGRGEKLFF.

This clone was observed a single time. The chain employs TRBV20-1 and TRBJ2-5, with D maybe TRBD2 (5 bases). The germline V gene encodes CDR1 DFQATT and CDR2 SNEGSKA (reference sequence). CDR3 length: 10 amino acids. V was shortened by 6 bases and J by 9 bases, with 11 bases between the two germline ends. The CDR3 DNA is TGCAGTGCCGTCAAGGAGGCCCAGTACTTC. Residues: CSAVKEAQYF.

This rearrangement joins TRBV5-1 to TRBJ2-7, with D possibly matching TRBD1 (5 bases). The length of the CDR3 is 14 residues. V was shortened by 1 base and J by 2 bases, with 10 bases between the two germline ends. The germline gives CDR1 SGHRS, CDR2 YFSETQ. CDR3 residues: CASSLWGDTYEQYF. CDR3 DNA sequence: TGCGCCAGCAGCTTGTGGGGCGATACCTACGAGCAGTACTTC.

V is TRBV7-9 and J is TRBJ1-6, with 7 bases that match TRBD1. CDR3 length: 14 residues. Germline lookup yields CDR1 SEHNR and CDR2 FQNEAQ (reference sequence). V gave up 5 bases and J gave up 9 bases; unmatched junction bases: 7. CDR3 DNA sequence: TGTGCCAGCAGCCTAGGGGGCACAAGTTCACCCCTCCACTTT. The encoded protein is CASSLGGTSSPLHF.

V usage is TRBV28 and J usage is TRBJ1-1; the D gene is possibly TRBD1 (5 bases). CDR3 length equals 14 residues. Trimming removed 5 bases from V and 4 bases from J, with 14 bases in between. CDR1 MDHEN and CDR2 SYDVKM come from the germline V gene. CDR3 residues: CASSPRAFRTEAFF. The DNA of the CDR3 is TGTGCCAGCAGTCCCAGGGCATTCCGCACTGAAGCTTTCTTT.

CDR3 DNA: TGCGCCAGCAGTCACGGCCCGGGGGGGCAGTACTTC. Protein sequence: CASSHGPGGQYF. V gene TRBV23-1 combines with J gene TRBJ2-7, with 7 bases fitting TRBD2. TRBV23-1 falls under the ORF class, with uncertain function. V dropped 3 bases and J dropped 9; count of bases not matched to a gene: 5. The CDR3 is made up of 12 amino acids.

The chain recombines TRBV19 with TRBJ2-6, with a tentative D call TRBD1 (5 bases). Between the trimmed V and J ends, which lost 4 bases and 0 bases, there was a span of 13 bases. Germline CDR1 LNHDA, CDR2 SQIVND (reference sequence). There are 17 residues in the CDR3. This CDR3 is CASSKGYGASGANVLTF. The CDR3 coding sequence is TGTGCCAGTAGTAAAGGGTATGGGGCCTCTGGGGCCAACGTCCTGACTTTC.

The chain has TRBV5-4 and TRBJ2-7; 13 bases line up with TRBD2. J was trimmed by 7 bases and V by 4 bases; bases with no gene match: 5. CDR1 is SGHNT and CDR2 is YYREEE in the germline V gene (reference sequence). CDR3 length: 14 residues. The CDR3 DNA reads TGTGCCAGCAGCGCGGGGACTAGCGGGGAGGAGCAGTACTTC. Its translation: CASSAGTSGEEQYF.

The chain combines TRBV3-1 (or the pseudogene TRBV3-2) with TRBJ2-7; weak D call: TRBD2 (6 bases). With 0 bases removed from V and 4 bases from J, the gap between germline ends came to 22 bases. This CDR3 is 18 amino acids long. Germline loops: CDR1 LGHDT, CDR2 YNNKEL (reference sequence). This CDR3 reads CASSQEFRLDQDVYEQYF. The CDR3 coding sequence is TGTGCCAGCAGCCAAGAGTTTAGACTAGACCAGGATGTTTACGAGCAGTACTTC.

The genes are TRBV6-5 and TRBJ2-3, with 7 nucleotides matching TRBD2. Per the germline V gene, CDR1 is MNHEY and CDR2 is SVGAGI. This CDR3 spans 14 amino acids. Germline trimming cut 8 bases from V and 0 bases from J; bases unmatched to any gene: 5. This CDR3 reads CASGRLASTDTQYF. The CDR3 coding sequence is TGTGCCAGCGGCAGACTAGCCAGCACAGATACGCAGTATTTT.

The rearrangement joins TRBV27 to TRBJ1-4; 10 bases fit TRBD1. J gave up 7 bases and V 8 bases, and 7 bases lay outside the gene matches. Germline-derived CDR1 and CDR2 are MNHEY and SMNVEV (reference sequence). The CDR3 runs 14 residues. The CDR3 nucleotides read TGTGCCAGCCGTACCGGGACAGGGGCTGAAAAACTGTTTTTT. Its protein product is CASRTGTGAEKLFF. The full variable domain, its missing parts supplied by reference TRBV27 and TRBJ1-4, is EAQVTQNPRYLITVTGKKLTVTCSQNMNHEYMSWYRQDPGLGLRQIYYSMNVEVTDKGDVPEGYKVSRKEKRNFPLILESPSPNQTSLYFCASRTGTGAEKLFFGSGTQLSVL.